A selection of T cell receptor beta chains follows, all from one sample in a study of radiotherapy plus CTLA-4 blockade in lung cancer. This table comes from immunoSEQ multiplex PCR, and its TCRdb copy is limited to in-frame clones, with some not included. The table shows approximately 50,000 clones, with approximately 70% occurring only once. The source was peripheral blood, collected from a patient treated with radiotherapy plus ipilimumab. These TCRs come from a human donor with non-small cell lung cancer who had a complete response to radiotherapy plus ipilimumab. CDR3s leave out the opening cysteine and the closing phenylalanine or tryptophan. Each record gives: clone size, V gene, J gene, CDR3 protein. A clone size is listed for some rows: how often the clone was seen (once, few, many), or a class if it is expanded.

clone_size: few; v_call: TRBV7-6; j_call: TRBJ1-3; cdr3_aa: ASSPSTGASSGNTIY
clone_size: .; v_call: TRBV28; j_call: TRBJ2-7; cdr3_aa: ASSPSGQGAGEQY
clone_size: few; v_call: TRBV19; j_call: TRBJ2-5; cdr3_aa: ASSIAGGRSETQY
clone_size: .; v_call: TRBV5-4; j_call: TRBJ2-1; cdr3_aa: ASSLARLAGPYNEQF
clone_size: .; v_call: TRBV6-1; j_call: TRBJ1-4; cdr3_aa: ASSQPPGEKLF
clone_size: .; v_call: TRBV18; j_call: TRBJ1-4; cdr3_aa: ASSPNPGTGNEKLF
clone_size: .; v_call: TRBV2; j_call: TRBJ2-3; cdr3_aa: ASRRGTDTQY
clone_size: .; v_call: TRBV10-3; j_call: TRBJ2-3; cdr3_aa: AIAGVGGGTDTQY
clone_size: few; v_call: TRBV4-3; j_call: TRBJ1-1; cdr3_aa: ASSREGSTEAF
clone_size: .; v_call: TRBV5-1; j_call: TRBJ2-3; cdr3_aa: ASSPWGSGRAGDTQY
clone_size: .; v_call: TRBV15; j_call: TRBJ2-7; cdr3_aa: ATSRAGRDEQY
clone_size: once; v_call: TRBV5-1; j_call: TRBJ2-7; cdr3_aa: ASSLAGEAYEQY
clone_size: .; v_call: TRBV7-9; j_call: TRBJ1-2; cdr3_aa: ASSLPTGAVGYGYT
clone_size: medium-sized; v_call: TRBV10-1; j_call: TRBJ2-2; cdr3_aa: ASSAELGAGELF
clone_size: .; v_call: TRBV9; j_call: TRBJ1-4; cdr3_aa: ASSPAGGANNEKLF
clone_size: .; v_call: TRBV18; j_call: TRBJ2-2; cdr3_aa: ASSNNRARGELF
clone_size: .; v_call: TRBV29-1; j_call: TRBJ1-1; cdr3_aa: SVSKGRDTEAF
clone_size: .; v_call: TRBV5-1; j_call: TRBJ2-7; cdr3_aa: ASSPTGTGSYEQY
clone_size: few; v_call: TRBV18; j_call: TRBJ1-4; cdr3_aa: ASSSGQVAEKLF
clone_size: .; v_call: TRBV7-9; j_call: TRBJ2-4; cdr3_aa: ASSSPRGGGRVINIQY
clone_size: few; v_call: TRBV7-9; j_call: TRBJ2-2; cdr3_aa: ASSLGRFSGRLNTGELF
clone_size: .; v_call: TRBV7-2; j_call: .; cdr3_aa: ASSLNPNYEQY
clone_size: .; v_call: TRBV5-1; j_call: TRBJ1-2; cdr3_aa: ASSLGRGNYGYT
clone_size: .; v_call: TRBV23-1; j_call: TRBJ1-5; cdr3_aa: ASSQPTGLEAKMDPHPSNQPQH
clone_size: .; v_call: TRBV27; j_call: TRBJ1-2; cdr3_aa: ASSLRGGNYGYT
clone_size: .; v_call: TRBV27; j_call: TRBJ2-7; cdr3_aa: ASTTRRDRGTYEQY
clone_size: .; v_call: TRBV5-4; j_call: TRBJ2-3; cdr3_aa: ASSLPSVGTDTQY
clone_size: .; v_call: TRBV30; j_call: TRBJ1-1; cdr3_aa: AWSVGFGVFGGGQAGRGTEAF
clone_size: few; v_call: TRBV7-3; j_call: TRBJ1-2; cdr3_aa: ASSLIGGQGYT
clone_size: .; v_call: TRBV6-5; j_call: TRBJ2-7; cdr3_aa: ASSFGTSGSSYEQY
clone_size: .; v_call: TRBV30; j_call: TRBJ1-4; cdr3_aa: AWNRGVNEKLF
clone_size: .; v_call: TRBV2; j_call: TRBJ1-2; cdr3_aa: ASTNLWTGMVNYGYT
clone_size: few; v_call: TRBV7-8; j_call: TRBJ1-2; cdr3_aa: ASSPRQGHYGYT
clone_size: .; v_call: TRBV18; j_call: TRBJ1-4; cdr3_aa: ASSPTRQGGSEKLF
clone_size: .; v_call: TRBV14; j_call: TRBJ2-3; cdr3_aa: ASSPDPGLAGLGRRY
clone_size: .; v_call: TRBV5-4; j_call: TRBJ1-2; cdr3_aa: ASRFPGGARGYT
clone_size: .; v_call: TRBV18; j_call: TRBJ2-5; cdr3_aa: ASSPQVSRPRQETQY
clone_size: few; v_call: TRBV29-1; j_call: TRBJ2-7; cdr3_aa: SARDSPYEQY
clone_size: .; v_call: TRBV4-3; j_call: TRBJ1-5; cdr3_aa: ASSQDTGDQPQH
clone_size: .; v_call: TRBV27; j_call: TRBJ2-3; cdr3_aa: ASSLASADTQY
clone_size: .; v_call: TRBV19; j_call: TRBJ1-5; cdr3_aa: ASSPRTGDGNQPQH
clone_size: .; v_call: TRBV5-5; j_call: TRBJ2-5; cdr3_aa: ASIRGQQETQY
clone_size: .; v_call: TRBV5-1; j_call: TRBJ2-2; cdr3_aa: ASHPDIPLGLAGYTGELF
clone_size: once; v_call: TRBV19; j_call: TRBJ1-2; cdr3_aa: ASSIPGLAYGYT
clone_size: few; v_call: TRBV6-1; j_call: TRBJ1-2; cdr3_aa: ASGTGTGGGYGYT
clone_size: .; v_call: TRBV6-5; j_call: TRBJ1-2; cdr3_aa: ASRRFRTGAYGYT
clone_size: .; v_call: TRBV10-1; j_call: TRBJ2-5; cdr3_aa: ASSAERGGRETQY
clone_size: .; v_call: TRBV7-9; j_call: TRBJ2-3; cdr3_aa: ASSLELAGDTQY
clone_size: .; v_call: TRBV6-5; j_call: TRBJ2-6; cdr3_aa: ASSYGGTAGANVLT
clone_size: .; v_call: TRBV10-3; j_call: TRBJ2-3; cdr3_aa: AISEGMTGGTDTQY
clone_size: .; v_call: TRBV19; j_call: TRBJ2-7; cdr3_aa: ASRAPGTRGLVEQY
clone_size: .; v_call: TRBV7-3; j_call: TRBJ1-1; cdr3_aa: ASSQAGTEAF
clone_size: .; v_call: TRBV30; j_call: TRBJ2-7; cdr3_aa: AWRSPGSYEQY
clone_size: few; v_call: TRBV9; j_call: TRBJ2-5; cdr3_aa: ASSVEAAGGETQY
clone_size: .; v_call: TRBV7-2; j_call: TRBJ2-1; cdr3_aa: ASSSVAGVYNEQF
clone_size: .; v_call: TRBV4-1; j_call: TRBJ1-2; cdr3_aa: ASSPPGTGRNYGYT
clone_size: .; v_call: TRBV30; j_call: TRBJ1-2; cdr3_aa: AWSPRDSGYT